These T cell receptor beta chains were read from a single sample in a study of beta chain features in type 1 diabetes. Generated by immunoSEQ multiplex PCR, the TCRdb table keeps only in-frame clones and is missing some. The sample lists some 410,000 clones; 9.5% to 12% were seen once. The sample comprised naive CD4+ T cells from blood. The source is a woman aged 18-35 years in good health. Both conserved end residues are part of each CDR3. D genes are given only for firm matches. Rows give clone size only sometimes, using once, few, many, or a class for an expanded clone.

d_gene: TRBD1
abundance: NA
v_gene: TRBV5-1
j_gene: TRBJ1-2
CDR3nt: TGCGCCAGCAGCCCAGCCGGGACAGTACATGGCTACACCTTC
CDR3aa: CASSPAGTVHGYTF

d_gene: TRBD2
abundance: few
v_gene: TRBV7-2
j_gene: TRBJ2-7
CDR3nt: TGTGCCAGCAGCTTTACTAGCGGGAGGTCGTACGAGCAGTACTTC
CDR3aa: CASSFTSGRSYEQYF

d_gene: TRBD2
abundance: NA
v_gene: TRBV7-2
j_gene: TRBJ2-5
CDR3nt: TGTGCCAGCAGCTTATTGGGACTACTCCAAGAGACCCAGTACTTC
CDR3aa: CASSLLGLLQETQYF

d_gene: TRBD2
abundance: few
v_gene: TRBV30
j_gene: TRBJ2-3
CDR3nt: TGTGCCTGGAGGAAGAGGTCAGCGGGGACAGATACGCAGTATTTT
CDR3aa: CAWRKRSAGTDTQYF

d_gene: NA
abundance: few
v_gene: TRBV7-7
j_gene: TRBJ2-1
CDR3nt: TGTGCCAGCAGCCCGAGCGGTCCCTACAATGAGCAGTTCTTC
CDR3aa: CASSPSGPYNEQFF

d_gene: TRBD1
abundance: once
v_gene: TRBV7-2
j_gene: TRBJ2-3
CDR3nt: TGTGCCAGCAGCTCGAGGACAGGGTCAGATACGCAGTATTTT
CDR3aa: CASSSRTGSDTQYF

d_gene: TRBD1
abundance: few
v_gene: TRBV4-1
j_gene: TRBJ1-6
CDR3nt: TGCGCCAGCAGCCAAGATAGACGCGGACAGGGGACTTCACCCCTCCACTTT
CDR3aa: CASSQDRRGQGTSPLHF

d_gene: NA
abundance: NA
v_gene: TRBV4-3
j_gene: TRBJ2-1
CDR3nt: TGCGCCAGCAGCCGATCCGGGCCCGGAGGGGGCAATGAGCAGTTCTTC
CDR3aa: CASSRSGPGGGNEQFF

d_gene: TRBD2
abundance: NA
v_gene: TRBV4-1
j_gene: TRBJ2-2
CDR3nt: TGCGCCAGCAGTAAGGGACTAGTCCTTAACACCGGGGAGCTGTTTTTT
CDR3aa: CASSKGLVLNTGELFF

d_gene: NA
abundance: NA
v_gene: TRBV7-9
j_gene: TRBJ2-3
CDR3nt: TGTGCCAGCAGCTCCCAGGATGGGACAGATACGCAGTATTTT
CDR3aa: CASSSQDGTDTQYF

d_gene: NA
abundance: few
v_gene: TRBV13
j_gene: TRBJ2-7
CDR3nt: TGTGCCAGCAGCTCAAATATTGGCGAGCAGTACTTC
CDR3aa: CASSSNIGEQYF

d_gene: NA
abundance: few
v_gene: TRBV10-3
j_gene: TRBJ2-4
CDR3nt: TGTGCCATCAGTGAGGGGGGCATTCAGTACTTC
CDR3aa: CAISEGGIQYF

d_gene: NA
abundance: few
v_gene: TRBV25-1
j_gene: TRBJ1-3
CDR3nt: TGTGCCAGCAGTGAACAAGGTTCTGGAAACACCATATATTTT
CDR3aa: CASSEQGSGNTIYF

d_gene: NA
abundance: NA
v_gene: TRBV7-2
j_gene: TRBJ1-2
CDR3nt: TGTGCCAGCAGCTCGACACAGATAGTATATGGCTACACCTTC
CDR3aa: CASSSTQIVYGYTF

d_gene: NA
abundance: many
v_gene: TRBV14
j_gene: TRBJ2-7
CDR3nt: TGTGCCAGCAGCTCGACGTCCTACGAGCAGTACTTC
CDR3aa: CASSSTSYEQYF

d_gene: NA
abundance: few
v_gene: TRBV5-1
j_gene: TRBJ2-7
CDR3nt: TGCGCCAGCAGCTTGCAGGGATCCTACGAGCAGTACTTC
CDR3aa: CASSLQGSYEQYF

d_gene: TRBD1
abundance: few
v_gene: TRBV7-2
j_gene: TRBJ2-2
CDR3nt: TGTGCCAGCAGCCCCCGGACAGGCCCCGCCGGGGAGCTGTTTTTT
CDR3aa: CASSPRTGPAGELFF

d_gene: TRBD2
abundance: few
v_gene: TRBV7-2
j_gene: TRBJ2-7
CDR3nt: TGTGCCAGCAGCTCGGGAGGGACCCGAGGTTACGAGCAGTACTTC
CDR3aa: CASSSGGTRGYEQYF

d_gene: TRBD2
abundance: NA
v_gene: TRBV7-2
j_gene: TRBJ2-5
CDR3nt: TGTGCCAGCAGCCCGGGACTAGTAGAGACCCAGTACTTC
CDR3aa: CASSPGLVETQYF

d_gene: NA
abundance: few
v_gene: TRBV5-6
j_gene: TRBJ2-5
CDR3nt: TGTGCCAGCAGCTTAGCGGACCAAGAGACCCAGTACTTC
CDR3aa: CASSLADQETQYF

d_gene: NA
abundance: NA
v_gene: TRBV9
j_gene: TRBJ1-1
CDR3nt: TGTGCCAGCAGCCCCCCTTACCGGACTGAAGCTTTCTTT
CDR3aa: CASSPPYRTEAFF

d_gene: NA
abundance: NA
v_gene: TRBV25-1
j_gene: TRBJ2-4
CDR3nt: TGTGCCAGCAGTGAATCCCGGGGTAGTACCAAAAACATTCAGTACTTC
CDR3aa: CASSESRGSTKNIQYF

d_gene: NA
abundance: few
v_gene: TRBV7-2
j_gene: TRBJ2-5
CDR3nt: TGTGCCAGCCCGGTCGGGGACCTACAAGAGACCCAGTACTTC
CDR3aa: CASPVGDLQETQYF

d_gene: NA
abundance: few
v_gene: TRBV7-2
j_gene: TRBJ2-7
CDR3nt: TGTGCCAGCAGGGATAGCGGAAGCTCCTACGAGCAGTACTTC
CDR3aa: CASRDSGSSYEQYF

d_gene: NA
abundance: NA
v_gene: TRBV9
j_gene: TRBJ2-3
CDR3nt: TGTGCCAGCGGACAGCGGCCCACAGATACGCAGTATTTT
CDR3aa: CASGQRPTDTQYF

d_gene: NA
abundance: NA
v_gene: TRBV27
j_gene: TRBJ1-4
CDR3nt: TGTGCCAGCAGTTTAAACTGGGTGGCTAATGAAAAACTGTTTTTT
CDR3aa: CASSLNWVANEKLFF

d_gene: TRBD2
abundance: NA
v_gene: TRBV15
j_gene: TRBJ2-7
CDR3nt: TGTGCCACCAGCAGAAAACGATACACTAGCGGGAGTTGGAACGAGCAGTACTTC
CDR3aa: CATSRKRYTSGSWNEQYF

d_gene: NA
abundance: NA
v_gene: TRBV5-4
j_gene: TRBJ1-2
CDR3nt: TGTGCCAGCCGGCGGTTTAACTATGGCTACACCTTC
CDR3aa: CASRRFNYGYTF

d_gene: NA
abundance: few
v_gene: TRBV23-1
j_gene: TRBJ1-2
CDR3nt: TGCGCCAGCAGTCATACAGTACAAGGCTACACCTTC
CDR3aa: CASSHTVQGYTF

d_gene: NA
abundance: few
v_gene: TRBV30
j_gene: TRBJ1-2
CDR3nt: TGTGCCTGGAGGCCAGACAGAAACTATGGCTACACCTTC
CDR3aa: CAWRPDRNYGYTF

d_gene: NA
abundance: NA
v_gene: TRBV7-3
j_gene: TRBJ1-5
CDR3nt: TGTGCCAGCAGCCCCCCTCGTTTCTGGGGGAGCAATCAGCCCCAGCATTTT
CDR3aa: CASSPPRFWGSNQPQHF